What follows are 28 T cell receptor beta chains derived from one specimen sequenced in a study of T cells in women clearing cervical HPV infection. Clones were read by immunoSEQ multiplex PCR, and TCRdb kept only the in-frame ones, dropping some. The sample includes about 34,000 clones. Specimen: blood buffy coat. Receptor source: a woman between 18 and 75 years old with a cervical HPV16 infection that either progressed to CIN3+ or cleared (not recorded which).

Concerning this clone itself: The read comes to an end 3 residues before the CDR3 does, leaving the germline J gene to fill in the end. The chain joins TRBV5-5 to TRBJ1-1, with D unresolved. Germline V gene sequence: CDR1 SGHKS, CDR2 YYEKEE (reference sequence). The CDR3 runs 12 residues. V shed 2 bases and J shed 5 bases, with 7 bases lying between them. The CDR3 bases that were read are TGTGCCAGCAGCTTCGGAGGGACTGAA. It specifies CASSFGGTE. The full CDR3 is CASSFGGTEAFF.

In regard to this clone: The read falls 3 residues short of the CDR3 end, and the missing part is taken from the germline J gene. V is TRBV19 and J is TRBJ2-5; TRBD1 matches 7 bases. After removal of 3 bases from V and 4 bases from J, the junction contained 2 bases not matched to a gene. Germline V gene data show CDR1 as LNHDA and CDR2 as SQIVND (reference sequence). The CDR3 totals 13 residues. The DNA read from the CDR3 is TGTGCCAGTAGTATGGCAGGGGGAGAGACC. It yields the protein CASSMAGGET. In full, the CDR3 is CASSMAGGETQYF.

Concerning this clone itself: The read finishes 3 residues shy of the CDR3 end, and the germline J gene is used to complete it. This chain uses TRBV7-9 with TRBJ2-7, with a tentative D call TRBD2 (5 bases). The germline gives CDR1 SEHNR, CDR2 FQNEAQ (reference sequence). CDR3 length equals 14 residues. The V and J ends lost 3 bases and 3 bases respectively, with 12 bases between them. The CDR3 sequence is CASSFGGFRYEQYF. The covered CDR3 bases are TGTGCCAGCAGCTTCGGCGGGTTTCGCTACGAG.

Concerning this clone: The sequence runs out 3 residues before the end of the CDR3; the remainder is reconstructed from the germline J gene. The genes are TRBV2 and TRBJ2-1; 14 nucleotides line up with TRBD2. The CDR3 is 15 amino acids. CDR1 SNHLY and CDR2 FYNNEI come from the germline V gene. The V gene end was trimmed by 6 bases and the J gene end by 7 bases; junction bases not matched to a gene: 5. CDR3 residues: CASSVGLAGENEQFF. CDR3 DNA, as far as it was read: TGTGCCAGCAGCGTGGGACTAGCGGGGGAGAATGAG.

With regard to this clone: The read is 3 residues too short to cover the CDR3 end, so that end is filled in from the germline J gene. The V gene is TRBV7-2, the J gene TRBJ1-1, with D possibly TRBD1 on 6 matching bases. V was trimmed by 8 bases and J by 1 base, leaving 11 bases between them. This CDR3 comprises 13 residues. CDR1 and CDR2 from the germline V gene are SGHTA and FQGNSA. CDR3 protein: CASGLQGNTEAFF. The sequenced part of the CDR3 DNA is TGTGCCAGCGGGTTACAGGGGAACACTGAA.

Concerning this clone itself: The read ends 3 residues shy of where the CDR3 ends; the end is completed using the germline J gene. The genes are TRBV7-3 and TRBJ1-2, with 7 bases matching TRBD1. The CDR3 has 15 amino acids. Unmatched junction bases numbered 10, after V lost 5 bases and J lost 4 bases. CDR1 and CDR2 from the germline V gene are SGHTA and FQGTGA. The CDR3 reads CASSPITGARYGYTF. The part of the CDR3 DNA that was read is TGTGCCAGCAGCCCAATAACAGGGGCCCGCTATGGC.

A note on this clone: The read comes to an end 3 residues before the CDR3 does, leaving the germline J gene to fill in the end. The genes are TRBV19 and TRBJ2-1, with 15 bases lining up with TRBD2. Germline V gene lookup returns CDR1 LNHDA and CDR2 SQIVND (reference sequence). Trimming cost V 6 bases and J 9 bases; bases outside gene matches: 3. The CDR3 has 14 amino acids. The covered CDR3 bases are TGTGCCAGTAGCGGGACTAGCGGGAGGAGTGAG. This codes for CASSGTSGRSE. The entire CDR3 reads CASSGTSGRSEQFF.

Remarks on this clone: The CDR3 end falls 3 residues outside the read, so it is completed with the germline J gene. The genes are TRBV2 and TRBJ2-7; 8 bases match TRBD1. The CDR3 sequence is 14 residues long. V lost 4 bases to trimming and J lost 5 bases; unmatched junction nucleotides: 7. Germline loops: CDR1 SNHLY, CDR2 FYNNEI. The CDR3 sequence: CASSARTGTNEQYF. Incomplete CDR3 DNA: TGTGCCAGCAGTGCCAGGACAGGGACAAACGAG.

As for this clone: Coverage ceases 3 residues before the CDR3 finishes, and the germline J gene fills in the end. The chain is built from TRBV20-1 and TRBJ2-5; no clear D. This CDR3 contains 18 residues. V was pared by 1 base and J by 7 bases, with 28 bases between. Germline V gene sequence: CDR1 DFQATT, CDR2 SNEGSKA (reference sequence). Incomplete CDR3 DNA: TGCAGTGCTAGAGCCAGAGGCTCTGGGCCCTCCGGATTAGGGACC. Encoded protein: CSARARGSGPSGLGT. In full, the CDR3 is CSARARGSGPSGLGTQYF.

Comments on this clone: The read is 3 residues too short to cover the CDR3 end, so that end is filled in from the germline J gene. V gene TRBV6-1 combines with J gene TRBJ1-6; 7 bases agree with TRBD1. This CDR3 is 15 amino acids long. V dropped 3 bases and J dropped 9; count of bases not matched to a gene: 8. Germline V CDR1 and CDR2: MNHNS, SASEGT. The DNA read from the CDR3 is TGTGCCAGCAGTGATCCCGACAGGGCGGCTTCACCC. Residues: CASSDPDRAASP. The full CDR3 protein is CASSDPDRAASPLHF.

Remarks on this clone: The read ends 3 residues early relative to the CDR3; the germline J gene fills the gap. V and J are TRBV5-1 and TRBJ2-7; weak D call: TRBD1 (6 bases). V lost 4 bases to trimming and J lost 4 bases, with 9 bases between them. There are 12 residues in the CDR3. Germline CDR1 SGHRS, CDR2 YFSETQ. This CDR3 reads CASSPQGYEQYF. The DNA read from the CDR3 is TGCGCCAGCAGCCCCCAGGGGTACGAG.

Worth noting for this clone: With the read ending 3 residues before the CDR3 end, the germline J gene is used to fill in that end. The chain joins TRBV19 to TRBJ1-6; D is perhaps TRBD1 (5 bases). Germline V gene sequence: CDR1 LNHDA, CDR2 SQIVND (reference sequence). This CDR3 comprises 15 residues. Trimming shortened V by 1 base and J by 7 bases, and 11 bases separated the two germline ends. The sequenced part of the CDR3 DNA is TGTGCCAGTAGTATAGGGACAAGATCAAATTCACCC. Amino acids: CASSIGTRSNSP. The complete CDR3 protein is CASSIGTRSNSPLHF. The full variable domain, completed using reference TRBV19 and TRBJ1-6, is DGGITQSPKYLFRKEGQNVTLSCEQNLNHDAMYWYRQDPGQGLRLIYYSQIVNDFQKGDIAEGYSVSREKKESFPLTVTSAQKNPTAFYLCASSIGTRSNSPLHFGNGTRLTVT.

The CDR3 reads CASSLAGSYNSPLHF. The part of the CDR3 DNA that was read is TGTGCCAGCAGCTTGGCAGGAAGTTATAATTCACCC. This chain links TRBV7-9 with TRBJ1-6; no reliable D call. The read terminates 3 residues ahead of where the CDR3 ends, so the germline J gene completes it. Germline values: CDR1 SEHNR, CDR2 FQNEAQ (reference sequence). The CDR3 length is 15 residues. V dropped 3 bases and J dropped 4 bases, with 10 bases sitting between them.

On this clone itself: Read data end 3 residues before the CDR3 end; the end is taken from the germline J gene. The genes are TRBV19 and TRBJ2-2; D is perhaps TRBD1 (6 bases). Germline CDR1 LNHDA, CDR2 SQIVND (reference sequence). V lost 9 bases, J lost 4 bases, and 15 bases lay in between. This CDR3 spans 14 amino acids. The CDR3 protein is CASHRVGSTGELFF. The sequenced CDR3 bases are TGTGCCAGCCACAGGGTAGGTAGCACCGGGGAG.

CDR3 DNA, as far as it was read: TGTGCCGGATCCGGGACAGGGGATTCACCG. Translating it yields CAGSGTGDSP. The whole CDR3 region reads CAGSGTGDSPLFF. This chain connects TRBV19 to TRBJ2-2, with 10 positions matching TRBD1. The CDR3 goes on 3 residues after the read ends, and that part is filled in from the germline J gene. The CDR3 is 13 amino acids. Germline lookup yields CDR1 LNHDA and CDR2 SQIVND (reference sequence).

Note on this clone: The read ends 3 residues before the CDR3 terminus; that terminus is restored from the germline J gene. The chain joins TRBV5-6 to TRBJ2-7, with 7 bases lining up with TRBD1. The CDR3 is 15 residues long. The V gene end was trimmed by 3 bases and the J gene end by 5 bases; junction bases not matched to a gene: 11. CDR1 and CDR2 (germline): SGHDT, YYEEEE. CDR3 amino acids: CASSSSGTAFHEQYF. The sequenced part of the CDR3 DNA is TGTGCCAGCAGCTCCTCCGGGACAGCTTTTCACGAG.

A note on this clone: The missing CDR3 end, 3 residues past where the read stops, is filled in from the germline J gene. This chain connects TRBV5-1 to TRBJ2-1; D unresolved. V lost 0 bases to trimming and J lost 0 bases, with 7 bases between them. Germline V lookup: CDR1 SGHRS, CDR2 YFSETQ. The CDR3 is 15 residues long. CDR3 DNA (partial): TGCGCCAGCAGCTTGGGACTCAGCTCCTACAATGAG. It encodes CASSLGLSSYNE. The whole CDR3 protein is CASSLGLSSYNEQFF.

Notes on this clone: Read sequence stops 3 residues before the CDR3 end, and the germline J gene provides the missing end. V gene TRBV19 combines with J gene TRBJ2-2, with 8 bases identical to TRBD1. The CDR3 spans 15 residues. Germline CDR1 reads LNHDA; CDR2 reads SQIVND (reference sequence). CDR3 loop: CASSVSGTGDSPLFF. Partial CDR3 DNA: TGTGCCAGTAGTGTATCCGGGACAGGCGATTCACCG.

CDR3 sequence: CASRPGTGAASSNQPQHF. CDR3 DNA (partial): TGTGCCAGCAGGCCCGGGACAGGGGCCGCGTCTTCGAATCAGCCC. V gene TRBV7-8 combines with J gene TRBJ1-5; 10 nucleotides line up with TRBD1. The DNA ends 3 residues before the CDR3 does, and the rest of the CDR3 is filled in from the germline J gene. J was trimmed by 4 bases and V by 6 bases; bases with no gene match: 15. This CDR3 region has 18 residues. Germline CDR1 reads SGHVS; CDR2 reads FQNEAQ.

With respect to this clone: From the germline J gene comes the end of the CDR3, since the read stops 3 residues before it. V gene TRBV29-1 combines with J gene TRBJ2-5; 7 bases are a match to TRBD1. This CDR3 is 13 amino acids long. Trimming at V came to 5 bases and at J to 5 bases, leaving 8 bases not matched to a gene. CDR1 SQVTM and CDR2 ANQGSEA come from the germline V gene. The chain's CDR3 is CSVQTLRGETQYF. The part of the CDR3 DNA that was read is TGCAGCGTTCAAACTCTCAGGGGGGAGACC.

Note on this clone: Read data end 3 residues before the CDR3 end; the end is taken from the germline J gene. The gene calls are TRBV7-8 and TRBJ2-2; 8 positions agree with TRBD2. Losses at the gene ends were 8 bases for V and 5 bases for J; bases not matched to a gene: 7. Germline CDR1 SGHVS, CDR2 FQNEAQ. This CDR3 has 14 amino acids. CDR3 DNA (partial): TGTGCCAGCTTATTAGCGGGAAATACCGGGGAG. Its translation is CASLLAGNTGE. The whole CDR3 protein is CASLLAGNTGELFF. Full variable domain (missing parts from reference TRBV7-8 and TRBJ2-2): GAGVSQSPRYKVAKRGQDVALRCDPISGHVSLFWYQQALGQGPEFLTYFQNEAQLDKSGLPSDRFFAERPEGSVSTLKIQRTQQEDSAVYLCASLLAGNTGELFFGEGSRLTVL.

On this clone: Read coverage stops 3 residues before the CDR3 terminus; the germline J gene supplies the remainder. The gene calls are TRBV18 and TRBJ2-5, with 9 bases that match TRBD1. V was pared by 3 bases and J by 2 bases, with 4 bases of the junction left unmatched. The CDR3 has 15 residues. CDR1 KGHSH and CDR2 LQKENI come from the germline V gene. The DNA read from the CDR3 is TGTGCCAGCTCACCCGGGACAGGGACTCAAGAGACC. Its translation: CASSPGTGTQET. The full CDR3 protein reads CASSPGTGTQETQYF. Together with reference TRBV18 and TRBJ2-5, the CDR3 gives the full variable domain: NAGVMQNPRHLVRRRGQEARLRCSPMKGHSHVYWYRQLPEEGLKFMVYLQKENIIDESGMPKERFSAEFPKEGPSILRIQQVVRGDSAAYFCASSPGTGTQETQYFGPGTRLLVL.

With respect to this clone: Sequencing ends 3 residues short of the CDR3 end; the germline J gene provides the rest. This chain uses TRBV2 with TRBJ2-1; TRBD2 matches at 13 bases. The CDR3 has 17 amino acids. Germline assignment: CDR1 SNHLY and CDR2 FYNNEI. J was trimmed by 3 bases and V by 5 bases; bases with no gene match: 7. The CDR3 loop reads CASSYSGLAGVYNEQFF. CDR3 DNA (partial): TGTGCCAGCAGTTACTCAGGACTAGCGGGAGTCTACAATGAG.

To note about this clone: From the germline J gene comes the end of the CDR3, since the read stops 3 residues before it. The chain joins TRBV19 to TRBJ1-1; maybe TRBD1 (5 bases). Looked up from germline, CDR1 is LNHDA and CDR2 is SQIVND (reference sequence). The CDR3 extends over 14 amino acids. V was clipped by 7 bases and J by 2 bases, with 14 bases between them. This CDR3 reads CASTPDRSNTEAFF. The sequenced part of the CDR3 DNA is TGTGCCAGTACCCCTGACAGATCTAACACTGAA.

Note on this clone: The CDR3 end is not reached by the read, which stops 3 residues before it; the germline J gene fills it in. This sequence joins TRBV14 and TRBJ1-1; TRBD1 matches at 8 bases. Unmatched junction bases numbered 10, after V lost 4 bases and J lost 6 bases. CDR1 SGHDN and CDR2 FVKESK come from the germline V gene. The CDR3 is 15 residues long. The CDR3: CASSPHSGQGSEAFF. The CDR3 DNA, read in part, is TGTGCCAGCAGCCCCCATTCCGGACAGGGCTCTGAA.

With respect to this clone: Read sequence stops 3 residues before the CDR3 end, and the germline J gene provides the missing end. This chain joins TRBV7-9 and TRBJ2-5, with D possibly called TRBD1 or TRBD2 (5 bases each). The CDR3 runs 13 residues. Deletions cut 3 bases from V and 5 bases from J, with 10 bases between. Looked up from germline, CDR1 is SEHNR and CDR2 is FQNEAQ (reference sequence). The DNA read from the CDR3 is TGTGCCAGCAGCTTGGCAGGGAGCGAGACC. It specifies CASSLAGSET. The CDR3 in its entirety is CASSLAGSETQYF. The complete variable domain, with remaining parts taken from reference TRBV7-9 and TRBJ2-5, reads DTGVSQNPRHKITKRGQNVTFRCDPISEHNRLYWYRQTLGQGPEFLTYFQNEAQLEKSRLLSDRFSAERPKGSFSTLEIQRTEQGDSAMYLCASSLAGSETQYFGPGTRLLVL.

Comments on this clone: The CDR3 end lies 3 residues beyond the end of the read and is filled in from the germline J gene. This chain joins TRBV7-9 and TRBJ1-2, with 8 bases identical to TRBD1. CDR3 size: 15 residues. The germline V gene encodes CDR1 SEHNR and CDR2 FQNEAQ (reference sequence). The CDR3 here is CASSLGQGAEETYTF. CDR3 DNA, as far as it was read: TGTGCCAGCAGCTTAGGTCAGGGGGCCGAAGAGACC.

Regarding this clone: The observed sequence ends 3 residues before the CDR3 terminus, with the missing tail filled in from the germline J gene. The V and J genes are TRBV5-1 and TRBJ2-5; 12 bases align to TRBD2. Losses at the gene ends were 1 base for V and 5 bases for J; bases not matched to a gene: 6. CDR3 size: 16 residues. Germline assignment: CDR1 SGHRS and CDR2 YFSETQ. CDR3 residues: CASSLLAGGPFETQYF. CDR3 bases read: TGCGCCAGCAGCTTGCTAGCGGGGGGGCCTTTCGAGACC.